The 8 T cell receptor beta chains below all came from one sample that was sequenced in a study of vaccination effects on CD4 cells after COVID-19. ViraFEST assay sequencing came after antigen-specific CD4+ T cells were expanded with viral peptide pools. With about 9 days of culture completed, CD4+ T cells were isolated. Nobody among the vaccine recipients had prior SARS-CoV-2 infection (nucleocapsid antibodies were negative). Their recognized antigens are unknown. Clones were read by immunoSEQ multiplex PCR, and TCRdb kept only the in-frame ones, dropping some. The repertoire holds tens of thousands of clones, with around 72% as singletons. The sequences come from CD4+ T cells from PBMCs cultured with SARS-CoV-2 spike peptides, collected before COVID-19 vaccination. These TCRs come from a human donor who received a COVID-19 vaccine.

The V gene is TRBV11-3, the J gene TRBJ2-3; 7 bases agree with TRBD2. Germline CDR1 SGHNT, CDR2 YENEEA. V trimming: 1 base; J trimming: 2 bases; junction bases outside the gene matches: 6. This CDR3 has 16 residues. The chain's CDR3 is CASSLVQGGITDTQYF. The CDR3, as DNA: TGTGCCAGCAGCTTAGTTCAGGGAGGGATCACAGATACGCAGTATTTT.

The chain is built from TRBV7-8 and TRBJ2-7; D is undetermined. CDR1 is SGHVS, CDR2 FQNEAQ, per germline. This CDR3 comprises 11 residues. V shed 2 bases and J shed 1 base, with 0 bases lying between them. The CDR3 DNA sequence: TGTGCCAGCAGCTTATCCTACGAGCAGTACTTC. Its protein is CASSLSYEQYF.

About this clone itself: The junction shows a germline mismatch at one end, possibly a read error. This chain joins TRBV28 and TRBJ1-2; 7 bases fit TRBD1. Germline V gives CDR1 MDHEN, CDR2 SYDVKM. CDR3 length equals 14 residues. CDR3 bases: TGTGCCACCAGTCAGGGGGGGCGAGGGAGTGGCTACACCTTC. Translated: CATSQGGRGSGYTF.

The chain couples TRBV25-1 to TRBJ2-3; 10 positions agree with TRBD2. This CDR3 is 15 amino acids long. Germline CDR1 and CDR2: MGHDK and SYGVNS. The V and J ends lost 6 bases and 5 bases, in that order; junction bases with no gene match: 8. The CDR3: CASRGGRTSGDTQYF. The CDR3, as DNA: TGTGCCAGCAGGGGGGGGAGGACTAGCGGAGATACGCAGTATTTT.

The chain uses TRBV27 and TRBJ1-5, with D unresolved. The germline V and J ends were trimmed by 5 bases and 7 bases, with 18 bases remaining between them. Germline-derived CDR1 and CDR2 are MNHEY and SMNVEV (reference sequence). The CDR3 loop spans 15 amino acids. The CDR3 nucleotides read TGTGCCAGCAGTCCCGGACGGATCCCCGGGCAGCCCCAGCATTTT. This encodes CASSPGRIPGQPQHF.

The chain combines TRBV6-2 or TRBV6-3 with TRBJ1-3, with D unclear. Germline CDR1 MNHEY, CDR2 SVGEGT. Trimming shortened V by 0 bases and J by 0 bases, and 9 bases separated the two germline ends. There are 16 residues in the CDR3. The CDR3 DNA follows: TGTGCCAGCAGTTACTCGGCTCCCCTCTCTGGAAACACCATATATTTT. Its translation is CASSYSAPLSGNTIYF.

The chain is built from TRBV21-1 and TRBJ2-5; TRBD1 reflects the table's D call only, with no check against the DNA. TRBV21-1 is a recognized pseudogene. This CDR3 comprises 16 residues. For the CDR3, the DNA is TGTGCCAGCAGCACGTCGTGGACAGGGGAAAGGGAGACCCAGTACTTC. Translating gives CASSTSWTGERETQYF.

V is TRBV7-2 and J is TRBJ2-1; D perhaps matches TRBD2 (6 bases). The CDR3 is 15 residues long. The ends were cut back, 2 bases at V and 2 bases at J, with 10 bases in the middle. Germline CDR1 reads SGHTA; CDR2 reads FQGNSA. The CDR3 DNA is TGTGCCAGCAGCTTATCGGAGGGCGCCTACAATGAGCAGTTCTTC. Its protein product is CASSLSEGAYNEQFF. Full variable domain (remainder filled in from reference TRBV7-2 and TRBJ2-1): GAGVSQSPSNKVTEKGKDVELRCDPISGHTALYWYRQSLGQGLEFLIYFQGNSAPDKSGLPSDRFSAERTGGSVSTLTIQRTQQEDSAVYLCASSLSEGAYNEQFFGPGTRLTVL.